The 30 T cell receptor beta chains given below trace back to one sample, sequenced in a study. One entry per CDR3 protein results from TCRdb running MiXCR on the 5' RACE reads. Of 5,500 to 6,000 distinct CDR3 sequences in the sample, roughly 29% were seen once. The sample comprised memory CD4+ T cells sorted from a lymph node. Subset of the sample: memory CD4+ T cells, CD4+CD45RO+CD25-. The receptor source for this set is a female donor with breast cancer.

This clonotype was counted at least ten times. The chain is built from TRBV18 and TRBJ1-1; 8 bases fit TRBD1. The V and J ends lost 3 bases and 5 bases, in that order; junction bases with no gene match: 11. The germline V gene encodes CDR1 KGHSH and CDR2 LQKENI. CDR3 length: 16 residues. CDR3 loop: CASSPGTGKWATEAFF. The CDR3 DNA follows: TGTGCCAGCTCACCCGGGACAGGTAAATGGGCGACTGAAGCTTTCTTT.

This clonotype was seen repeatedly, ten times or more. V gene TRBV4-1 combines with J gene TRBJ1-4; D gene unclear. CDR1 is MGHRA, CDR2 YSYEKL, per germline. The CDR3 spans 13 residues. Trimming pared 2 bases from V and 7 bases from J, leaving 8 bases between. The DNA for the CDR3 is TGCGCCAGCAGCCAAAACCAGGCTGAAAAACTGTTTTTT. This sequence encodes CASSQNQAEKLFF.

By sample fraction, this clonotype is medium-sized. The chain employs TRBV11-2 and TRBJ2-3; 11 bases match TRBD2. In germline, CDR1 is SGHAT, CDR2 FQNNGV. J was trimmed by 6 bases and V by 3 bases; bases with no gene match: 8. The CDR3 totals 16 residues. Written as DNA, the CDR3 is TGTGCCAGCAGCTTTCGGACTAGCGGGCAAACCGATACGCAGTATTTT. It specifies CASSFRTSGQTDTQYF.

The J gene is TRBJ2-3, the V gene TRBV7-6; D remains ambiguous. Germline-derived CDR1 and CDR2 are SGHVS and FNYEAQ. Deletions cut 1 base from V and 0 bases from J, with 14 bases between. This CDR3 contains 17 residues. CDR3 nucleotide sequence: TGTGCCAGCAGCTTAGGCTCGCGAGGCTCGAGCACAGATACGCAGTATTTT. Amino acid sequence: CASSLGSRGSSTDTQYF.

This clonotype is medium-sized (0.01 to 0.1%) by share. The chain employs TRBV20-1 and TRBJ2-2; perhaps TRBD2 as D (5 bases). V lost 0 bases, J lost 3 bases, and 14 bases lay in between. CDR3 size: 16 residues. Per the germline V gene, CDR1 is DFQATT and CDR2 is SNEGSKA (reference sequence). CDR3 coding DNA: TGCAGTGCTAGAGATGTGTCTAGCCGGTACACCGGGGAGCTGTTTTTT. It translates to CSARDVSSRYTGELFF.

This clonotype appeared a single time. Since a much larger clone is just one base distant, this may be a read error. The chain employs TRBV4-2 and TRBJ1-4; no reliable D call. Germline V gives CDR1 LGHNA, CDR2 YNFKEQ. The CDR3 is 16 amino acids. V lost 4 bases, J lost 6 bases, and 18 bases lay in between. The CDR3 bases are TGTGCCAGCAGCCGAGAGAGGGCAGTCTTGTATGAAAAACTGTTTTTT. It codes for CASSRERAVLYEKLFF.

This clonotype was recorded at least ten times. In this CDR3 the conserved last residue, phenylalanine or tryptophan, is missing, so a read error is likely. This chain uses TRBV18 with TRBJ2-7; D gene unclear. Germline loops: CDR1 KGHSH, CDR2 LQKENI. Deletions cut 5 bases from V and 6 bases from J, with 14 bases between. The CDR3 covers 13 residues. The CDR3 DNA reads TGTGCCAGCTCAACCGAGACAAACGGCGAGCAGTACTCC. The encoded protein is CASSTETNGEQYS.

This clonotype was found a few times. This sequence may be a read error, since a much larger clone differs from it by one base. The V and J genes are TRBV7-9 and TRBJ2-5; D is possibly TRBD1 (6 bases). V dropped 3 bases and J dropped 1 base, with 12 bases sitting between them. The V gene's germline CDR1 is SEHNR and CDR2 FQNEAQ (reference sequence). The CDR3 length is 15 residues. Here the CDR3 DNA reads TGTGCCAGCAGCTTTCAGGGGTTGTGCCAAGAGACCCAGTACTTC. It codes for CASSFQGLCQETQYF.

This chain uses TRBV6-6 with TRBJ1-3; 8 bases align to TRBD1. With 6 bases clipped from V and 8 bases from J, the junction kept 18 bases outside the gene matches. CDR3 length: 17 amino acids. From germline, CDR1 is MNHNY and CDR2 SVGAGI (reference sequence). The CDR3 DNA reads TGTGCCAGCAGCTATCTGAACGGACAGGGAAAGGGAGACACCATATATTTT. Protein product: CASSYLNGQGKGDTIYF.

This chain joins TRBV20-1 and TRBJ2-3, with TRBD2 identical over 12 bases. Looked up from germline, CDR1 is DFQATT and CDR2 is SNEGSKA (reference sequence). This CDR3 is 16 amino acids long. The J segment lost 0 bases and the V segment lost 6 bases, leaving 7 bases of the junction unmatched. The CDR3 region has the DNA TGCAGTGCAACCCTGCTAGCGGGAGGGAGCACAGATACGCAGTATTTT. Protein sequence: CSATLLAGGSTDTQYF.

This clonotype has a handful of counts. The gene calls are TRBV30 and TRBJ2-3; 7 bases line up with TRBD2. The CDR3 consists of 16 residues. CDR1 GTSNPN and CDR2 SVGIG come from the germline V gene (reference sequence). V shed 2 bases and J 4 bases; nucleotides not matched to a gene: 12. The CDR3 DNA reads as TGTGCCTGGAGTCCGTCTGACGGGGGGAGCCCAGATACGCAGTATTTT. Its translation: CAWSPSDGGSPDTQYF.

V usage is TRBV20-1 and J usage is TRBJ1-1, with TRBD1 as a possible D gene (5 bases). Germline V lookup: CDR1 DFQATT, CDR2 SNEGSKA (reference sequence). V gave up 6 bases and J gave up 0 bases, with 14 bases separating them. The CDR3 is 14 amino acids. In DNA form, the CDR3 reads TGCAGTGCGTCGGGGCGGACTATGAACACTGAAGCTTTCTTT. Amino acid sequence: CSASGRTMNTEAFF.

This clonotype appeared many times. This sequence joins TRBV7-2 and TRBJ1-2; no definite D call. This CDR3 comprises 13 residues. The germline gives CDR1 SGHTA, CDR2 FQGNSA. The V and J ends lost 2 bases and 4 bases respectively, with 8 bases between them. CDR3: CASSLRFGYGYTF. The CDR3 DNA sequence: TGTGCCAGCAGCTTAAGGTTTGGCTATGGCTACACCTTC.

By share, this clonotype ranks as medium-sized. The CDR3 spells CASSSQGLFSTEAFF. The CDR3 nucleotides are TGTGCCAGCAGTTCACAGGGGTTATTTTCCACTGAAGCTTTCTTT. This chain uses TRBV6-1 with TRBJ1-1, with 7 bases aligning to TRBD1. Trimming removed 5 bases from V and 4 bases from J; junction bases left unmatched: 10. The CDR3 contains 15 residues. Germline CDR1 MNHNS, CDR2 SASEGT.

This clonotype is medium-sized in the sample. The J gene is TRBJ1-6, the V gene TRBV5-1; a possible D gene is TRBD1 (5 bases). This CDR3 comprises 16 residues. In germline, CDR1 is SGHRS, CDR2 YFSETQ. Trimming took 0 bases from V and 10 from J, leaving 17 bases between them. The CDR3 region has the DNA TGCGCCAGCAGCTTGGGGGGGGGTCTGGCCGAATCACCCCTCCACTTT. This gives the protein CASSLGGGLAESPLHF.

The genes are TRBV5-1 and TRBJ1-1, with D tentatively TRBD1 (6 bases). The CDR3 covers 15 residues. Germline-derived CDR1 and CDR2 are SGHRS and YFSETQ. V was clipped by 0 bases and J by 1 base, with 10 bases between them. CDR3 nucleotides: TGCGCCAGCAGCTTGGTGACGACAGGGAACACTGAAGCTTTCTTT. Translating it yields CASSLVTTGNTEAFF.

Remarks on this clonotype: At one boundary the junction diverges from the germline segment, which might be a read error. The rearrangement uses TRBV6-2 or TRBV6-3 and TRBJ2-7; D gene unclear. Germline CDR1 and CDR2: MNHEY and SVGEGT. The CDR3 totals 14 residues. The CDR3 coding sequence is TGTGCCAGCAGCGACGCCAACCTCTACGGCGAGCAGCACTTC. Its protein product is CASSDANLYGEQHF.

Notes on this clonotype: Because it lacks the conserved phenylalanine or tryptophan at the end, this CDR3 is likely a read error. The CDR3 region is CASSFGQRGYTS. For the CDR3, the DNA is TGTGCCAGCAGCTTCGGACAGAGAGGCTACACCTCC. The J gene is TRBJ1-2, the V gene TRBV5-6; perhaps TRBD1 as D (6 bases). This CDR3 is built from 12 residues. Germline values: CDR1 SGHDT, CDR2 YYEEEE. V was shortened by 2 bases and J by 8 bases, with 10 bases between the two germline ends.

The chain recombines TRBV19 with TRBJ2-1, with 12 bases fitting TRBD2. V was pared by 3 bases and J by 2 bases, with 14 bases of the junction left unmatched. This CDR3 region has 20 residues. Germline V gene data show CDR1 as LNHDA and CDR2 as SQIVND (reference sequence). Here the CDR3 reads CASSIIASGRGIETYNEQFF. CDR3 DNA sequence: TGTGCCAGTAGTATTATCGCTAGCGGGAGGGGTATCGAGACCTACAATGAGCAGTTCTTC.

There are many counts of this clonotype. The rearrangement joins TRBV12-3 or TRBV12-4 to TRBJ2-1; D gene unclear. Trimming removed 7 bases at V and 0 bases at J, with 10 bases between. The CDR3 spans 14 residues. For the CDR3, the DNA is TGTGCCAGCAACCGAGAGAGCTCCTACAATGAGCAGTTCTTC. It yields the protein CASNRESSYNEQFF.

This clonotype is medium-sized (0.01 to 0.1%) by share. A clone one base away is much larger, so this may be a read error. The chain employs TRBV5-1 and TRBJ2-5; D call uncertain. The CDR3 runs to 13 residues. Germline lookup yields CDR1 SGHRS and CDR2 YFSETQ. The germline V and J ends were trimmed by 0 bases and 2 bases, with 5 bases remaining between them. This CDR3 reads CASSLEYQETQYF. In DNA, the CDR3 is TGCGCCAGCAGCTTGGAGTATCAAGAGACCCAGTACTTC.

This clonotype occurred many times. The genes are TRBV30 and TRBJ2-7; D is perhaps TRBD1 (5 bases). Germline lookup yields CDR1 GTSNPN and CDR2 SVGIG (reference sequence). Deletions cut 0 bases from V and 0 bases from J, with 9 bases between. This CDR3 has 14 amino acids. CDR3 protein: CAWSVPTDSYEQYF. In nucleotides, the CDR3 is TGTGCCTGGAGTGTACCGACAGACTCCTACGAGCAGTACTTC.

This clonotype is labeled as large (0.1 to 1%). This chain joins TRBV24-1 and TRBJ1-1, with unresolved D. CDR3 size: 12 residues. V lost 1 base and J lost 11, with 10 bases in between. CDR1 KGHDR and CDR2 SFDVKD come from the germline V gene. The CDR3 loop is CATSDFEGFAFF. CDR3 DNA sequence: TGTGCCACCAGTGATTTTGAGGGATTCGCTTTCTTT.

This clonotype was detected a few times. The chain recombines TRBV25-1 with TRBJ2-1; no clear D gene. The CDR3 is 12 residues long. The V end was cut by 0 bases, the J end by 5 bases, with 2 bases between. The germline V gene encodes CDR1 MGHDK and CDR2 SYGVNS. The CDR3: CASSEYHNEQFF. The CDR3 bases are TGTGCCAGCAGTGAATACCACAATGAGCAGTTCTTC.

Of note for this clonotype: A much larger clone is a single base away; this may be a read error. The chain couples TRBV4-1 to TRBJ1-2; D possibly corresponds to TRBD1 (5 bases). Germline V gene sequence: CDR1 MGHRA, CDR2 YSYEKL. The CDR3 is 16 residues long. CDR3 sequence (DNA): TGCGCCAGCAGCCAGACTTGGGGCTTCGCTAACTATGGCAACACCTTC. Translation: CASSQTWGFANYGNTF.

This clonotype is termed medium-sized. J is TRBJ1-5 and V is TRBV24-1; weak D call: TRBD1 (6 bases). CDR1 is KGHDR, CDR2 SFDVKD, per germline. The CDR3 extends over 14 amino acids. V lost 5 bases to trimming and J lost 1 base, with 8 bases between them. The CDR3 DNA sequence: TGTGCCACCAGTGGGACAGAAAGCAATCAGCCCCAGCATTTT. Protein product: CATSGTESNQPQHF.

Regarding this clonotype: Sequence at one end of the junction differs from germline and may be a read error. The rearrangement joins TRBV5-5 to TRBJ2-5; D call uncertain. From germline, CDR1 is SGHKS and CDR2 YYEKEE (reference sequence). The CDR3 is 16 residues long. CDR3 sequence reads: CTSSLKGTLYQETQYF. Here the CDR3 DNA reads TGTACCAGCAGCTTGAAGGGAACCCTGTACCAAGAGACCCAGTACTTC.

This clonotype was found a few times. The chain employs TRBV6-5 and TRBJ1-4; 7 bases fit TRBD1. This CDR3 has 15 amino acids. V lost 5 bases, J lost 1 base, and 4 bases stayed unmatched. The V gene's germline CDR1 is MNHEY and CDR2 SVGAGI. The CDR3 sequence is CASSRTGVTNEKLFF. In DNA, the CDR3 is TGTGCCAGCAGTCGTACAGGGGTAACTAATGAAAAACTGTTTTTT.

In its sample, this clonotype was seen many times. The chain carries TRBV3-1 and TRBJ2-7; no firm D call. This CDR3 comprises 12 residues. V was shortened by 3 bases and J by 0 bases, with 3 bases between the two germline ends. CDR1 LGHDT and CDR2 YNNKEL come from the germline V gene (reference sequence). The CDR3 sequence: CASSHASYEQYF. CDR3 coding DNA: TGTGCCAGCAGCCACGCCTCCTACGAGCAGTACTTC.

The chain uses TRBV20-1 and TRBJ2-7, with no clear D. This CDR3 contains 13 residues. Germline V gene data show CDR1 as DFQATT and CDR2 as SNEGSKA (reference sequence). Trimming removed 5 bases at V and 4 bases at J, with 15 bases between. CDR3 nucleotides: TGCAGTGCTCCCAGCAGGTGGGCATACGAGCAGTACTTC. It specifies CSAPSRWAYEQYF.